One and the same sample provided the 9 T cell receptor beta chains below, sequenced in a study of OX40 agonist ivuxolimab in advanced cancers. Generated by immunoSEQ multiplex PCR, the TCRdb table keeps only in-frame clones and is missing some. The table lists roughly 80,000 clones, roughly 86% of them singletons. The specimen comprised CD4+ or CD8+ T cells sorted from blood, sampled in a trial of the OX40 agonist ivuxolimab. The receptors here all came from an adult with an advanced solid tumor such as melanoma, head and neck, liver or kidney cancer.

This chain connects TRBV2 to TRBJ2-2; a weak D match, TRBD1 (6 bases). CDR1 and CDR2 (germline): SNHLY, FYNNEI. Trimming shortened V by 10 bases and J by 0 bases, and 12 bases separated the two germline ends. The CDR3 is made up of 14 amino acids. In DNA, the CDR3 is TGTGCCACCAGGACAGACGCGAACACCGGGGAGCTGTTTTTT. Protein sequence: CATRTDANTGELFF.

In its sample, this clone was seen once. The rearrangement links TRBV5-1 to TRBJ1-2, with D perhaps matching TRBD1 (6 bases). Germline V CDR1 and CDR2: SGHRS, YFSETQ. There are 15 residues in the CDR3. V was pared by 5 bases and J by 4 bases, with 18 bases between. CDR3 DNA: TGCGCCAGCAGTCAGGGGATGGGGTTTCCCTATGGCTACACCTTC. Encoded protein: CASSQGMGFPYGYTF.

The chain's CDR3 is CASSDYFKRGNDQPQHF. The CDR3 nucleotides read TGTGCCAGCAGTGACTATTTTAAAAGGGGCAACGATCAGCCCCAGCATTTT. The V and J genes are TRBV6-1 and TRBJ1-5, with a weak D call TRBD1 (5 bases). Deletions cut 3 bases from V and 5 bases from J, with 20 bases between. The CDR3 consists of 17 residues. Germline V gene sequence: CDR1 MNHNS, CDR2 SASEGT.

The CDR3 bases are TGTGCCACCAGCAGAGATAGAAACAGCTATGGCTACACCTTC. Its translation: CATSRDRNSYGYTF. The chain couples TRBV15 to TRBJ1-2; D not resolved. The CDR3 spans 14 residues. Germline CDR1 LNHNV, CDR2 YYDKDF (reference sequence). V shed 0 bases and J shed 4 bases, with 9 bases lying between them.

This sequence joins TRBV6-6 and TRBJ1-6; D unresolved. V was cut by 0 bases and J by 7 bases, with 4 bases left in between. CDR1 is MNHNY and CDR2 is SVGAGI in the germline V gene (reference sequence). CDR3 length equals 13 residues. The CDR3 nucleotides read TGTGCCAGCAGTTACTCGAGGAATTCACCCCTCCACTTT. This gives the protein CASSYSRNSPLHF.

The chain is built from TRBV2 and TRBJ2-3; weak D call: TRBD1 (5 bases). V shed 8 bases and J shed 5 bases, with 11 bases lying between them. Germline lookup yields CDR1 SNHLY and CDR2 FYNNEI. The CDR3 totals 12 residues. CDR3 nucleotides: TGTGCCAGCGGCGCAGGGATAGATACGCAGTATTTT. Residues: CASGAGIDTQYF.

The chain combines TRBV19 with TRBJ2-7; D is ambiguous. V lost 5 bases and J 3 bases, leaving 11 bases between the germline ends. This CDR3 spans 13 amino acids. CDR1 and CDR2 from the germline V gene are LNHDA and SQIVND (reference sequence). The CDR3: CASSPRSRYEQYF. CDR3 nucleotides: TGTGCCAGTAGTCCCCGGTCGCGCTACGAGCAGTACTTC. The variable domain in full, completed from reference TRBV19 and TRBJ2-7, reads DGGITQSPKYLFRKEGQNVTLSCEQNLNHDAMYWYRQDPGQGLRLIYYSQIVNDFQKGDIAEGYSVSREKKESFPLTVTSAQKNPTAFYLCASSPRSRYEQYFGPGTRLTVT.

The chain has TRBV7-2 and TRBJ1-2; 7 bases are a match to TRBD1. In germline, CDR1 is SGHTA, CDR2 FQGNSA. The CDR3 is 15 residues long. V gave up 3 bases and J gave up 4 bases; unmatched junction bases: 8. The CDR3 DNA reads TGTGCCAGCAGCTTTAGACAGGGCGGCGGCTATGGCTACACCTTC. Its translation: CASSFRQGGGYGYTF.

This clone was found once. The chain couples TRBV5-1 to TRBJ1-2; D may be TRBD1 (5 bases). Germline loops: CDR1 SGHRS, CDR2 YFSETQ. CDR3 length: 12 residues. Trimming stripped 3 bases from V and 7 bases from J, with 10 bases between. The CDR3 DNA is TGCGCCAGCAGCTCTGGGGCATCTGGCTACACCTTC. Translating gives CASSSGASGYTF. Supplemented by reference TRBV5-1 and TRBJ1-2, the full variable domain reads KAGVTQTPRYLIKTRGQQVTLSCSPISGHRSVSWYQQTPGQGLQFLFEYFSETQRNKGNFPGRFSGRQFSNSRSEMNVSTLELGDSALYLCASSSGASGYTFGSGTRLTVV.